A single sample gave rise to the 30 T cell receptor beta chains below, sequenced in a study of long-term antiretroviral therapy in people with HIV. immunoSEQ v3.0 was run at survey level. Sequenced by immunoSEQ multiplex PCR; TCRdb stores in-frame clones only, minus some. The table includes 25,000 to 30,000 clones, approximately 95% detected once. This sample comprised unsorted PBMCs, obtained 5.3 years after starting antiretroviral therapy. These receptors were collected from a man between 25 and 39 years old with HIV.

V is TRBV30 and J is TRBJ2-3; 10 bases line up with TRBD2. This CDR3 spans 16 amino acids. The ends lost 2 bases at V and 2 bases at J; junction bases unmatched: 7. Germline V gives CDR1 GTSNPN, CDR2 SVGIG (reference sequence). The CDR3 DNA sequence: TGTGCCTGGAGTCCGGCTAGCGGGGGAATCACAGATACGCAGTATTTT. The encoded protein is CAWSPASGGITDTQYF. Full variable domain (remainder filled in from reference TRBV30 and TRBJ2-3): SQTIHQWPATLVQPVGSPLSLECTVEGTSNPNLYWYRQAAGRGLQLLFYSVGIGQISSEVPQNLSASRPQDRQFILSSKKLLLSDSGFYLCAWSPASGGITDTQYFGPGTRLTVL.

The chain links TRBV18 to TRBJ2-7; 9 nucleotides align to TRBD1. The germline CDR1 and CDR2 sequences are KGHSH and LQKENI. Unmatched junction bases numbered 7, after V lost 6 bases and J lost 7 bases. The CDR3 is made up of 13 amino acids. CDR3 sequence: CASSPGTGSEQYF. In nucleotides, the CDR3 is TGTGCCAGCTCGCCCGGGACAGGGTCTGAGCAGTACTTC.

This clone has a single count. The gene calls are TRBV14 and TRBJ2-3; maybe TRBD2 (5 bases). Trimming removed 4 bases at V and 6 bases at J, with 8 bases between. The V gene's germline CDR1 is SGHDN and CDR2 FVKESK. This CDR3 contains 12 residues. The CDR3 region has the DNA TGTGCCAGCAGCCTCGGCGGGGATACGCAGTATTTT. This sequence encodes CASSLGGDTQYF.

The table lists this clone with a few counts. The chain links TRBV4-1 to TRBJ1-1; a weak D match, TRBD1 (5 bases). This CDR3 comprises 12 residues. Germline V gene sequence: CDR1 MGHRA, CDR2 YSYEKL. V gave up 5 bases and J gave up 6 bases, with 10 bases separating them. CDR3 in DNA: TGCGCCAGCAGCTCCGGGGGTCCTGAAGCTTTCTTT. Translation: CASSSGGPEAFF.

This clone was observed a single time. The junction and the germline gene differ at one end; a read error may be behind it. This specimen includes other DNA sequences encoding the same CDR3. The rearrangement joins TRBV19 to TRBJ2-7; no definite D call. The CDR3 has 16 residues. CDR1 and CDR2 (germline): LNHDA, SQIVND (reference sequence). The DNA of the CDR3 is TGTGCCAGTAGTATTAGCCTCCTCGGTCTCTCCTATGAGCAGTACTTC. Amino acid sequence: CASSISLLGLSYEQYF.

The rearrangement links TRBV28 to TRBJ2-3; 7 nucleotides match TRBD2. This CDR3 contains 18 residues. V lost 5 bases, J lost 6 bases, and 20 bases stayed unmatched. Germline V gene data show CDR1 as MDHEN and CDR2 as SYDVKM. The CDR3 loop reads CASSTIQLAHRARDTQYF. The CDR3 DNA sequence: TGTGCCAGCAGTACTATTCAACTAGCGCATAGGGCCAGGGATACGCAGTATTTT.

The V call is TRBV11-1, the J call TRBJ2-1; 13 bases match TRBD2. V dropped 2 bases and J dropped 6; count of bases not matched to a gene: 4. The CDR3 covers 16 residues. The germline V gene has CDR1 SGHAT and CDR2 FQDESV (reference sequence). The CDR3 DNA reads as TGTGCCAGCAGCTTATCCGGGACTAGCGGGATCAATGAGCAGTTCTTC. As protein: CASSLSGTSGINEQFF.

The chain employs TRBV10-2 and TRBJ2-7; 9 bases are a match to TRBD2. In germline, CDR1 is WSHSY, CDR2 SAAADI. CDR3 size: 13 residues. The trim removed 6 bases at V and 7 bases at J, leaving 7 bases unmatched. CDR3 amino acids: CASRGLASSEQYF. In DNA form, the CDR3 reads TGCGCCAGCAGGGGACTAGCTAGTTCTGAGCAGTACTTC.

The count of this clone is one. The CDR3 sequence: CASSTRQGFSYNEQFF. CDR3 nucleotides: TGTGCCAGTAGTACCCGCCAGGGGTTCTCCTACAATGAGCAGTTCTTC. This rearrangement joins TRBV19 to TRBJ2-1; D possibly corresponds to TRBD1 (6 bases). CDR1 and CDR2 from the germline V gene are LNHDA and SQIVND (reference sequence). V dropped 4 bases and J dropped 0 bases, with 13 bases sitting between them. The CDR3 runs to 16 residues.

The chain has TRBV29-1 and TRBJ1-2; D uncertain. The V and J ends lost 4 bases and 5 bases respectively, with 11 bases between them. CDR1 is SQVTM and CDR2 is ANQGSEA in the germline V gene. The CDR3 extends over 12 amino acids. The CDR3 coding sequence is TGCAGCGTTGGGACGTCCGTTTATGGCTACACCTTC. Amino acids: CSVGTSVYGYTF. The entire variable domain, with the rest obtained from reference TRBV29-1 and TRBJ1-2, is as follows: SAVISQKPSRDICQRGTSLTIQCQVDSQVTMMFWYRQQPGQSLTLIATANQGSEATYESGFVIDKFPISRPNLTFSTLTVSNMSPEDSSIYLCSVGTSVYGYTFGSGTRLTVV.

The V call is TRBV11-2, the J call TRBJ2-2; 7 bases are shared with TRBD1. V lost 3 bases to trimming and J lost 4 bases; unmatched junction nucleotides: 8. Germline CDR1 is SGHAT and CDR2 is FQNNGV. The CDR3 length is 16 residues. The CDR3 DNA is TGTGCCAGCAGCTTCGTAGGGGGCGCGATCACCGGGGAGCTGTTTTTT. Translating gives CASSFVGGAITGELFF.

V usage is TRBV4-2 and J usage is TRBJ2-7; no definite D call. The ends were cut back, 0 bases at V and 0 bases at J, with 9 bases in the middle. Per germline, CDR1 LGHNA and CDR2 YNFKEQ. There are 15 residues in the CDR3. CDR3 protein: CASSQESESSYEQYF. The CDR3 DNA reads TGTGCCAGCAGCCAAGAGAGCGAGAGCTCCTACGAGCAGTACTTC.

The rearrangement joins TRBV6-1 to TRBJ1-2; possible D gene TRBD1, 6 bases. CDR1 is MNHNS, CDR2 SASEGT, per germline. The CDR3 consists of 15 residues. V was shortened by 2 bases and J by 2 bases, with 12 bases between the two germline ends. The CDR3 is CASSELTGSNYGYTF. CDR3 bases: TGTGCCAGCAGTGAACTAACAGGGTCGAACTATGGCTACACCTTC.

The rearrangement uses TRBV28 and TRBJ2-7; D is possibly TRBD1 (6 bases). Deletions cut 5 bases from V and 2 bases from J, with 19 bases between. Germline-derived CDR1 and CDR2 are MDHEN and SYDVKM. The CDR3 is made up of 16 amino acids. CDR3 residues: CASSPRQDPYPYEQYF. The CDR3 nucleotides read TGTGCCAGCAGTCCGAGACAGGATCCCTACCCCTACGAGCAGTACTTC.

This CDR3 is CASSPAAGTGNTIYF. CDR3 sequence (DNA): TGCGCCAGCAGCCCCGCCGCGGGAACTGGAAACACCATATATTTT. The V and J genes are TRBV5-1 and TRBJ1-3; D uncertain. V shed 4 bases and J shed 2 bases, with 13 bases lying between them. The CDR3 consists of 15 residues. Germline V gives CDR1 SGHRS, CDR2 YFSETQ.

The table lists this clone with a count of one. The chain has TRBV19 and TRBJ1-4; maybe TRBD1 (6 bases). V lost 9 bases and J lost 7, with 18 bases in between. The germline V gene encodes CDR1 LNHDA and CDR2 SQIVND (reference sequence). The length of the CDR3 is 14 residues. The CDR3 protein is CASRAPPDSEKLFF. CDR3 coding DNA: TGTGCCAGCCGCGCCCCCCCGGACAGTGAAAAACTGTTTTTT.

The gene calls are TRBV7-8 and TRBJ1-1; the D gene is possibly TRBD1 (5 bases). V gave up 3 bases and J gave up 4 bases, with 12 bases separating them. Per germline, CDR1 SGHVS and CDR2 FQNEAQ. This CDR3 is built from 14 residues. The CDR3 protein is CASSFSGWGTEAFF. CDR3 DNA sequence: TGTGCCAGCAGCTTCTCAGGGTGGGGCACTGAAGCTTTCTTT.

The chain has TRBV20-1 and TRBJ2-1; no firm D call. CDR1 DFQATT and CDR2 SNEGSKA come from the germline V gene (reference sequence). V lost 4 bases and J 11 bases, leaving 12 bases between the germline ends. This CDR3 region has 11 residues. DNA of the CDR3: TGCAGTGCTACCCTCAGAAGTCAGCAGTTCTTC. As protein: CSATLRSQQFF.

The rearrangement joins TRBV29-1 to TRBJ2-7; TRBD2 is a possible D gene (5 bases). The germline gives CDR1 SQVTM, CDR2 ANQGSEA. The CDR3 covers 13 residues. V was cut by 4 bases and J by 0 bases, with 10 bases left in between. The CDR3 sequence: CSVGPADSYEQYF. The CDR3 DNA reads as TGCAGCGTTGGCCCAGCGGACTCCTACGAGCAGTACTTC.

The CDR3 DNA reads TGTGCCAGCAGCCCGGGGTCCGGAGGAGAGACCCAGTACTTC. Translated: CASSPGSGGETQYF. This sequence joins TRBV5-5 and TRBJ2-5; possibly TRBD2 for D (5 bases). V was pared by 4 bases and J by 4 bases, with 14 bases between. In germline, CDR1 is SGHKS, CDR2 YYEKEE (reference sequence). The CDR3 is 14 amino acids.

The CDR3 sequence: CAWSVGLTYGYTF. The CDR3 DNA follows: TGTGCCTGGAGTGTAGGTTTAACATACGGCTACACCTTC. This chain uses TRBV30 with TRBJ1-2; no definite D call. Deletions cut 0 bases from V and 8 bases from J, with 13 bases between. Germline V gives CDR1 GTSNPN, CDR2 SVGIG (reference sequence). The CDR3 covers 13 residues. The whole variable domain, filled in from reference TRBV30 and TRBJ1-2, reads SQTIHQWPATLVQPVGSPLSLECTVEGTSNPNLYWYRQAAGRGLQLLFYSVGIGQISSEVPQNLSASRPQDRQFILSSKKLLLSDSGFYLCAWSVGLTYGYTFGSGTRLTVV.

The rearrangement joins TRBV6-5 to TRBJ2-7; weak D call: TRBD1 (7 bases). Trimming shortened V by 6 bases and J by 3 bases, and 18 bases separated the two germline ends. The CDR3 is made up of 15 amino acids. The germline CDR1 and CDR2 sequences are MNHEY and SVGAGI. The CDR3 nucleotides read TGTGCCAGCAGCCGGCGCTCAGGGGGGAACTACGAGCAGTACTTC. It yields the protein CASSRRSGGNYEQYF.

The rearrangement joins TRBV18 to TRBJ1-1; D ambiguous. Germline-derived CDR1 and CDR2 are KGHSH and LQKENI. The V gene lost 4 bases and the J gene lost 1 base, with 10 bases spanning the gap. This CDR3 spans 14 amino acids. DNA for the CDR3: TGTGCCAGCTCACTCAGAACAAGGAACACTGAAGCTTTCTTT. Protein sequence: CASSLRTRNTEAFF.

The chain is built from TRBV6-5 and TRBJ2-1; 8 bases map to TRBD2. CDR1 is MNHEY and CDR2 is SVGAGI in the germline V gene. CDR3 length: 15 residues. V shed 8 bases, J shed 3 bases, and the junction held 9 bases outside the gene matches. The CDR3 sequence is CASATTGGVYNEQFF. The CDR3 region has the DNA TGTGCCAGCGCCACTACGGGGGGGGTCTACAATGAGCAGTTCTTC.

CDR3 residues: CASSFSTSVETQYF. The CDR3 nucleotides are TGTGCCAGCAGTTTCTCGACTAGCGTAGAGACCCAGTACTTC. The chain recombines TRBV6-5 with TRBJ2-5; 8 bases map to TRBD2. CDR1 MNHEY and CDR2 SVGAGI come from the germline V gene. J was trimmed by 4 bases and V by 4 bases; bases with no gene match: 5. The CDR3 loop spans 14 amino acids.

The chain joins TRBV5-1 to TRBJ1-1; 8 positions match TRBD1. The CDR3 contains 15 residues. The germline gives CDR1 SGHRS, CDR2 YFSETQ. With 4 bases clipped from V and 3 bases from J, the junction kept 8 bases outside the gene matches. As DNA, the CDR3 is TGCGCCAGCAGCCCGACAGGGGTCCGGGACACTGAAGCTTTCTTT. Translated, it gives CASSPTGVRDTEAFF. Complete variable domain (other parts from reference TRBV5-1 and TRBJ1-1): KAGVTQTPRYLIKTRGQQVTLSCSPISGHRSVSWYQQTPGQGLQFLFEYFSETQRNKGNFPGRFSGRQFSNSRSEMNVSTLELGDSALYLCASSPTGVRDTEAFFGQGTRLTVV.

The V call is TRBV4-1, the J call TRBJ1-2, with 7 bases fitting TRBD1. V dropped 2 bases and J dropped 4; count of bases not matched to a gene: 4. This CDR3 is 14 amino acids long. Looked up from germline, CDR1 is MGHRA and CDR2 is YSYEKL. In nucleotides, the CDR3 is TGCGCCAGCAGCCAAAACAGGGGATCCTATGGCTACACCTTC. Translation gives CASSQNRGSYGYTF.

The chain employs TRBV28 and TRBJ1-2; a weak D match, TRBD1 (5 bases). Germline CDR1 reads MDHEN; CDR2 reads SYDVKM. V lost 2 bases, J lost 6 bases, and 13 bases lay in between. The CDR3 covers 14 residues. The CDR3 loop is CASSLADTVNGYTF. The CDR3 nucleotides read TGTGCCAGCAGTTTAGCGGACACCGTGAATGGCTACACCTTC.

The chain is built from TRBV30 and TRBJ1-2; no clear D gene. Trimming shortened V by 0 bases and J by 2 bases, and 7 bases separated the two germline ends. CDR3 length equals 13 residues. Germline V lookup: CDR1 GTSNPN, CDR2 SVGIG (reference sequence). The CDR3 DNA is TGTGCCTGGAGTGTGTCAGACAACTATGGCTACACCTTC. The encoded protein is CAWSVSDNYGYTF.

The rearrangement links TRBV5-4 to TRBJ1-2, with 12 bases identical to TRBD1. With V trimmed by 4 bases and J by 4 bases, 5 bases remained unmatched. The CDR3 runs 15 residues. CDR1 SGHNT and CDR2 YYREEE come from the germline V gene (reference sequence). DNA of the CDR3: TGTGCCAGCAGCCCCGGGACAGGGGGCATCTATGGCTACACCTTC. This gives the protein CASSPGTGGIYGYTF.